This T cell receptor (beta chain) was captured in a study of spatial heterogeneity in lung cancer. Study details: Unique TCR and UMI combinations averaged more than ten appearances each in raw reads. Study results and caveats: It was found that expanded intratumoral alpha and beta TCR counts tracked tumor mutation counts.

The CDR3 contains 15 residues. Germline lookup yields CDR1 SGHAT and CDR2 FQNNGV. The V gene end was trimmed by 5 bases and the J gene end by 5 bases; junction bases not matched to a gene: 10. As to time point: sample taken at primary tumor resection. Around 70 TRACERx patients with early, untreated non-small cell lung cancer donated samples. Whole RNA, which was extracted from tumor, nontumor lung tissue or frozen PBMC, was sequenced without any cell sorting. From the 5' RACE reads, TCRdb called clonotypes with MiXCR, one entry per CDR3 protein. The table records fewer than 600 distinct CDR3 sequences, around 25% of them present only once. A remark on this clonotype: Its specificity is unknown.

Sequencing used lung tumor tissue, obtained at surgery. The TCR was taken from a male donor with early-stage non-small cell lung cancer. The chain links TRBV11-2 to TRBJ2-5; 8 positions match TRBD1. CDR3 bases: TGTGCCAGCAGCCCTCGGACAGGGTATACGGAGACCCAGTACTTC. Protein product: CASSPRTGYTETQYF.